These 27 T cell receptor beta chains originate from one sample sequenced in a study of blood T cell repertoires in COVID-19. Sequencing was performed with immunoSEQ multiplex PCR; in TCRdb, only in-frame clones are kept and a portion is missing. This table has approximately 140,000 clones, under 85% appearing once. Sequenced: peripheral blood. All receptors derive from a woman aged 80 or older in a cohort sampled during active or convalescent COVID-19.

This sequence joins TRBV4-1 and TRBJ2-7, with 10 bases aligning to TRBD2. This CDR3 comprises 15 residues. V trimming: 2 bases; J trimming: 3 bases; junction bases outside the gene matches: 4. Germline loops: CDR1 MGHRA, CDR2 YSYEKL. The DNA for the CDR3 is TGCGCCAGCAGCCAATATGGGACTAGCGTCTACGAGCAGTACTTC. This translates into CASSQYGTSVYEQYF.

This clone was seen a handful of times. The chain is built from TRBV15 and TRBJ1-3; a possible D gene is TRBD1 (6 bases). The CDR3 is made up of 16 amino acids. With 1 base removed from V and 2 bases from J, the gap between germline ends came to 12 bases. Germline V gives CDR1 LNHNV, CDR2 YYDKDF (reference sequence). The CDR3 region has the DNA TGTGCCACCAGCAGAGGTGGGCAGGGGACTGGAAACACCATATATTTT. It yields the protein CATSRGGQGTGNTIYF.

V gene TRBV18 combines with J gene TRBJ2-2, with 10 bases aligning to TRBD1. V dropped 4 bases and J dropped 3; count of bases not matched to a gene: 5. This CDR3 has 16 amino acids. Germline V gene sequence: CDR1 KGHSH, CDR2 LQKENI. The CDR3 DNA reads TGTGCCAGCTCACAAAGACAGGGGGCTGACACCGGGGAGCTGTTTTTT. Its protein is CASSQRQGADTGELFF.

This chain uses TRBV5-8 with TRBJ1-5; D remains ambiguous. The V end was cut by 6 bases, the J end by 7 bases, with 14 bases between. There are 13 residues in the CDR3. Germline V gene sequence: CDR1 SGHTS, CDR2 YDEGEE. The CDR3 nucleotides are TGTGCCAGCACCCTAGACGGCCGGCAGCCCCAGCATTTT. Encoded protein: CASTLDGRQPQHF.

The V gene is TRBV27, the J gene TRBJ2-2, with D tentatively TRBD1 (6 bases). Germline CDR1 and CDR2: MNHEY and SMNVEV (reference sequence). Trimming removed 4 bases from V and 7 bases from J, with 19 bases in between. The CDR3 has 16 amino acids. The DNA of the CDR3 is TGTGCCAGCAGTTCCTCCAGAGGGGGAAAATACGGGGAGCTGTTTTTT. Amino acids: CASSSSRGGKYGELFF.

This sequence joins TRBV7-9 and TRBJ2-5, with TRBD1 identical over 8 bases. The CDR3 runs to 15 residues. Per germline, CDR1 SEHNR and CDR2 FQNEAQ (reference sequence). V shed 2 bases, J shed 2 bases, and the junction held 4 bases outside the gene matches. CDR3 region: CASSLLGQAQETQYF. The CDR3 coding sequence is TGTGCCAGCAGCTTATTGGGACAGGCTCAAGAGACCCAGTACTTC.

This rearrangement joins TRBV5-1 to TRBJ2-2, with D uncertain. Per the germline V gene, CDR1 is SGHRS and CDR2 is YFSETQ. Trimming stripped 5 bases from V and 2 bases from J, with 10 bases between. The CDR3 sequence is 14 residues long. CDR3 DNA sequence: TGCGCCAGCAGGGCTCTTTCTAACACCGGGGAGCTGTTTTTT. Residues: CASRALSNTGELFF.

The gene calls are TRBV12-3 or TRBV12-4 and TRBJ1-2; D uncertain. The ends were cut back, 2 bases at V and 8 bases at J, with 12 bases in the middle. There are 13 residues in the CDR3. In DNA, the CDR3 is TGTGCCAGCAGTTTATATCCGGTCCGGGGCTACACCTTC. Its translation is CASSLYPVRGYTF.

The rearrangement joins TRBV5-1 to TRBJ2-5; TRBD1 matches 7 bases. V shed 3 bases and J 3 bases; nucleotides not matched to a gene: 8. Germline CDR1 SGHRS, CDR2 YFSETQ. The CDR3 covers 15 residues. CDR3 sequence: CASSYSTGMEETQYF. The CDR3 DNA is TGCGCCAGCAGCTACTCGACAGGGATGGAAGAGACCCAGTACTTC.

The V gene is TRBV19, the J gene TRBJ2-2, with 13 positions matching TRBD2. CDR3 length equals 16 residues. Germline CDR1 is LNHDA and CDR2 is SQIVND (reference sequence). V was clipped by 7 bases and J by 7 bases; unmatched bases: 9. The CDR3 DNA reads as TGTGCCAGTATCCCAAACGGACTAGCGGGGGTCGGGGAGCTGTTTTTT. The encoded protein is CASIPNGLAGVGELFF.

This clone appeared a single time. This rearrangement joins TRBV5-4 to TRBJ1-2, with 7 bases aligning to TRBD1. V was clipped by 5 bases and J by 3 bases; unmatched bases: 4. There are 13 residues in the CDR3. CDR1 SGHNT and CDR2 YYREEE come from the germline V gene (reference sequence). CDR3 loop: CASRSTGDYGYTF. The CDR3 DNA reads as TGTGCCAGCAGATCTACAGGGGACTATGGCTACACCTTC.

V is TRBV7-9 and J is TRBJ1-1, with D uncertain. CDR3 length: 15 residues. Germline V CDR1 and CDR2: SEHNR, FQNEAQ (reference sequence). V was shortened by 2 bases and J by 1 base, with 11 bases between the two germline ends. CDR3 bases: TGTGCCAGCAGCTTATTGGGCGTAGAGAACACTGAAGCTTTCTTT. Translating it yields CASSLLGVENTEAFF.

This chain uses TRBV19 with TRBJ1-2; TRBD1 matches at 8 bases. Germline values: CDR1 LNHDA, CDR2 SQIVND (reference sequence). The junction had 10 bases not matched to a gene; V was cut back by 3 bases and J by 10 bases. The CDR3 has 14 amino acids. The CDR3 here is CASSITPGGADYTF. The DNA for the CDR3 is TGTGCCAGTAGTATTACCCCAGGGGGCGCAGACTACACCTTC.

The chain uses TRBV4-3 and TRBJ1-5, with 7 bases lining up with TRBD1. V was pared by 5 bases and J by 4 bases, with 8 bases of the junction left unmatched. Germline CDR1 is LGHNA and CDR2 is YSLEER. The CDR3 is 15 amino acids. The CDR3 sequence is CASSFRTGGNQPQHF. As DNA, the CDR3 is TGCGCCAGCAGCTTTAGGACAGGCGGAAATCAGCCCCAGCATTTT.

The chain combines TRBV5-5 with TRBJ1-1; 12 nucleotides line up with TRBD1. V lost 7 bases and J lost 4; bases outside the gene matches: 5. The length of the CDR3 is 14 residues. The V gene's germline CDR1 is SGHKS and CDR2 YYEKEE (reference sequence). CDR3 coding DNA: TGTGCCAGCGGGACAGGGGGCAGTCTCACTGAAGCTTTCTTT. Its protein is CASGTGGSLTEAFF.

The rearrangement links TRBV28 to TRBJ1-2; no firm D call. Trimming took 4 bases from V and 3 from J, leaving 12 bases between them. The CDR3 length is 14 residues. The germline CDR1 and CDR2 sequences are MDHEN and SYDVKM. The CDR3 DNA is TGTGCCAGCAGTTCCGGGTCAGCACACTATGGCTACACCTTC. This sequence encodes CASSSGSAHYGYTF.

The genes are TRBV7-2 and TRBJ2-5, with 8 bases that match TRBD1. Germline V gene lookup returns CDR1 SGHTA and CDR2 FQGNSA. This CDR3 region has 13 residues. Trimming took 4 bases from V and 4 from J; bases not matched to a gene: 2. As DNA, the CDR3 is TGTGCCAGCAGCTCGGACAGGGCAGAGACCCAGTACTTC. It is translated as CASSSDRAETQYF.

This rearrangement joins TRBV5-5 to TRBJ2-3; 8 positions agree with TRBD2. V gave up 1 base and J gave up 4 bases; unmatched junction bases: 5. Looked up from germline, CDR1 is SGHKS and CDR2 is YYEKEE (reference sequence). The CDR3 is 15 residues long. As DNA, the CDR3 is TGTGCCAGCAGCTTGACGGGGGGGCCAGCAGATACGCAGTATTTT. Its protein product is CASSLTGGPADTQYF.

The V call is TRBV12-5, the J call TRBJ2-1; D possibly corresponds to TRBD2 (6 bases). Germline CDR1 reads LGHNT; CDR2 reads FRNRAP. The length of the CDR3 is 15 residues. V shed 0 bases and J shed 2 bases, with 8 bases lying between them. The chain's CDR3 is CASGLVGTAYNEQFF. The CDR3 DNA follows: TGTGCTAGTGGTTTGGTCGGGACTGCCTACAATGAGCAGTTCTTC. Filled out from reference TRBV12-5 and TRBJ2-1, the complete variable domain reads DARVTQTPRHKVTEMGQEVTMRCQPILGHNTVFWYRQTMMQGLELLAYFRNRAPLDDSGMPKDRFSAEMPDATLATLKIQPSEPRDSAVYFCASGLVGTAYNEQFFGPGTRLTVL.

This clone occurred a few times. The chain uses TRBV5-1 and TRBJ1-6, with D uncertain. There are 14 residues in the CDR3. The V gene's germline CDR1 is SGHRS and CDR2 YFSETQ. V was clipped by 0 bases and J by 6 bases, with 7 bases between them. The CDR3 DNA follows: TGCGCCAGCAGCTTGGCCAGTACTAATTCACCCCTCCACTTT. It translates to CASSLASTNSPLHF.

V gene TRBV11-3 combines with J gene TRBJ2-7; 8 bases line up with TRBD1. The CDR3 is 17 residues long. CDR1 SGHNT and CDR2 YENEEA come from the germline V gene. V was pared by 2 bases and J by 1 base, with 10 bases of the junction left unmatched. The CDR3 region is CASSLLLRQGLSYEQYV. CDR3 DNA sequence: TGTGCCAGCAGCTTACTCCTAAGACAGGGGCTTTCCTACGAGCAGTACGTC.

The rearrangement joins TRBV4-1 to TRBJ2-5; possible D gene TRBD1, 6 bases. The CDR3 sequence is 19 residues long. V was cut by 0 bases and J by 1 base, with 21 bases left in between. CDR1 and CDR2 (germline): MGHRA, YSYEKL. As DNA, the CDR3 is TGCGCCAGCAGCCAAGATATCCCGCAGGGGAATCCTTTCCAAGAGACCCAGTACTTC. Its translation: CASSQDIPQGNPFQETQYF.

The chain carries TRBV19 and TRBJ1-4; D not certain. Trimming pared 3 bases from V and 6 bases from J, leaving 11 bases between. Germline lookup yields CDR1 LNHDA and CDR2 SQIVND (reference sequence). CDR3 length: 14 residues. The CDR3 here is CASSISPGYEKLFF. The CDR3, as DNA: TGTGCCAGTAGTATCTCCCCCGGGTATGAAAAACTGTTTTTT.

The chain is built from TRBV5-1 and TRBJ2-4, with 7 bases identical to TRBD1. Germline CDR1 is SGHRS and CDR2 is YFSETQ. The CDR3 has 14 residues. With V trimmed by 4 bases and J by 8 bases, 9 bases remained unmatched. CDR3 nucleotide sequence: TGCGCCAGCAGCCTTAAACAGGGGTCGGACATTCAGTACTTC. Amino acid sequence: CASSLKQGSDIQYF.

V is TRBV10-3 and J is TRBJ1-1, with a tentative D call TRBD1 (5 bases). Germline CDR1 reads ENHRY; CDR2 reads SYGVKD. The CDR3 has 13 amino acids. The germline V and J ends were trimmed by 10 bases and 5 bases, with 17 bases remaining between them. CDR3 bases: TGTGCCACCAAAGGGGTAGGGGATACTGAAGCTTTCTTT. It codes for CATKGVGDTEAFF.

This clone showed up just once. The chain joins TRBV18 to TRBJ1-5; D is uncertain. The germline V gene has CDR1 KGHSH and CDR2 LQKENI. Trimming stripped 1 base from V and 4 bases from J, with 5 bases between. There are 13 residues in the CDR3. CDR3 nucleotide sequence: TGTGCCAGCTCACCACAGGAGAATCAGCCCCAGCATTTT. Its protein is CASSPQENQPQHF.

The V call is TRBV19, the J call TRBJ1-1; TRBD1 matches 7 bases. Trimming cost V 9 bases and J 11 bases; bases outside gene matches: 3. The CDR3 totals 9 residues. Germline CDR1 reads LNHDA; CDR2 reads SQIVND (reference sequence). As DNA, the CDR3 is TGTGCCAGGACAGGGCCGGCTTTCTTT. It yields the protein CARTGPAFF.